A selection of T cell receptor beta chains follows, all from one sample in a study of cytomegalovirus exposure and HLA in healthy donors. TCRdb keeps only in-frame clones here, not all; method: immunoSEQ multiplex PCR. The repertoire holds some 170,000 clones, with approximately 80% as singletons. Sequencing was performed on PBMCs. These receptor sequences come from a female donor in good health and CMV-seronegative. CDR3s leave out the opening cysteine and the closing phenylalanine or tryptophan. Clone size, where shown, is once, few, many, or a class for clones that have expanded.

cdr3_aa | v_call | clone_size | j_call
ASSLGEGNNEQF | TRBV5-1 | . | TRBJ2-1
ASSLAKGLYTGELF | TRBV11-1 | . | TRBJ2-2
ASTDPGQNYEQY | TRBV28 | few | TRBJ2-7
AWKYSDSDTYEQY | TRBV30 | . | TRBJ2-7
ASSPGPGANVLT | TRBV7-8 | once | TRBJ2-6
ASSASGSPDTQY | TRBV6-1 | . | TRBJ2-3
AGTVGELF | TRBV30 | few | TRBJ2-2
ASRALLAGWGSYEQY | TRBV28 | . | TRBJ2-7
ASRYGAGELF | TRBV2 | . | TRBJ2-2
ASRPSEGVYTGELF | TRBV7-9 | . | TRBJ2-2
ASSYSSLAGYEQY | TRBV6-5 | . | TRBJ2-7
AWSVPKESYEQY | TRBV30 | . | TRBJ2-7
ASSQGTGAGNTIY | TRBV4-3 | . | TRBJ1-3
ASSGVTGEQY | TRBV2 | . | TRBJ2-7
ASRLGGTIY | TRBV28 | . | TRBJ1-3
VRKARGQNYGYT | TRBV6-5 | . | TRBJ1-2